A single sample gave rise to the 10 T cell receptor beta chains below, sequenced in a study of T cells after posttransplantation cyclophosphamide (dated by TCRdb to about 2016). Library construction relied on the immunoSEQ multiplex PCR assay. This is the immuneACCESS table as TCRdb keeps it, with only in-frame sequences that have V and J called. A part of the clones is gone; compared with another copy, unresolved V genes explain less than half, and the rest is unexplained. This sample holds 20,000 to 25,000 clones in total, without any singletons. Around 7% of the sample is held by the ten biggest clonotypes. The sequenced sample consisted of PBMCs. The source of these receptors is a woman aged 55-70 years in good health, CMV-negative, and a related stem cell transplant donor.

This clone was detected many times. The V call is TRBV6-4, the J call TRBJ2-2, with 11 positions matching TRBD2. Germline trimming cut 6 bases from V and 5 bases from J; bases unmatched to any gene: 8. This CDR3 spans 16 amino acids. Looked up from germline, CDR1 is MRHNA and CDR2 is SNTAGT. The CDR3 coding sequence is TGTGCCAGCAGCGTACTAGCGGGAGCGAGGACCGGGGAGCTGTTTTTT. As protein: CASSVLAGARTGELFF.

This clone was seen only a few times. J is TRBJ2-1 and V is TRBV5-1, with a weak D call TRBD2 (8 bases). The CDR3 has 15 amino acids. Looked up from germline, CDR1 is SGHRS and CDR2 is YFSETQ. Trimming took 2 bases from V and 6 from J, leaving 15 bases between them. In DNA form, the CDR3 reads TGCGCCAGCAGCTTACCAGCGGGGGACAGCAATGAGCAGTTCTTC. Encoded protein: CASSLPAGDSNEQFF.

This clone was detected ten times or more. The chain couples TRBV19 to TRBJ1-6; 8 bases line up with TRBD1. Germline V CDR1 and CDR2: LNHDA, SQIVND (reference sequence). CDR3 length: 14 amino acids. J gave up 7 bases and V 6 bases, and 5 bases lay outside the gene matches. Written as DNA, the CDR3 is TGTGCCAGTAGATGGGGACAGGCGAATTCACCCCTCCACTTT. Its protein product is CASRWGQANSPLHF. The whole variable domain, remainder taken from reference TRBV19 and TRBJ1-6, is DGGITQSPKYLFRKEGQNVTLSCEQNLNHDAMYWYRQDPGQGLRLIYYSQIVNDFQKGDIAEGYSVSREKKESFPLTVTSAQKNPTAFYLCASRWGQANSPLHFGNGTRLTVT.

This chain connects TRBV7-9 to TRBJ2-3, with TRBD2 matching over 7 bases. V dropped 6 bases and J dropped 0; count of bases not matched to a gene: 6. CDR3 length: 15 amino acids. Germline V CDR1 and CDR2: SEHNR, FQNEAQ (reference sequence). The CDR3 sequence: CASSLAESSTDTQYF. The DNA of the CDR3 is TGTGCCAGCAGTCTAGCGGAGTCTAGCACAGATACGCAGTATTTT. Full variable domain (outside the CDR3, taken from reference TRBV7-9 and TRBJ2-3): DTGVSQNPRHKITKRGQNVTFRCDPISEHNRLYWYRQTLGQGPEFLTYFQNEAQLEKSRLLSDRFSAERPKGSFSTLEIQRTEQGDSAMYLCASSLAESSTDTQYFGPGTRLTVL.

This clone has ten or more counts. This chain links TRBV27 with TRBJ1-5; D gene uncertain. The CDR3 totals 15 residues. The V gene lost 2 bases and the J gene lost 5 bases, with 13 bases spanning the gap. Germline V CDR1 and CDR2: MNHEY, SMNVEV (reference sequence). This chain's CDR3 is CASSLEGLRDQPQHF. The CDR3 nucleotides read TGTGCCAGCAGTTTAGAAGGACTGAGGGATCAGCCCCAGCATTTT.

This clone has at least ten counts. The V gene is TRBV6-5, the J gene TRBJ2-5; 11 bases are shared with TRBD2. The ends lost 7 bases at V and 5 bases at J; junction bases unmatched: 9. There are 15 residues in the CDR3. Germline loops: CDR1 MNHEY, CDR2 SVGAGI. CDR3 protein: CASKTLAGGRETQYF. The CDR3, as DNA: TGTGCCAGCAAGACCTTAGCGGGGGGGCGGGAGACCCAGTACTTC.

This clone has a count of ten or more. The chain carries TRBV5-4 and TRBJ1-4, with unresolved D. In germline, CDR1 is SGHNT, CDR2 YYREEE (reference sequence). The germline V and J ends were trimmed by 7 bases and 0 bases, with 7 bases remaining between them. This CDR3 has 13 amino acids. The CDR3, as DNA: TGTGCCAGCCAGGTCGCAACTAATGAAAAACTGTTTTTT. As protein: CASQVATNEKLFF.

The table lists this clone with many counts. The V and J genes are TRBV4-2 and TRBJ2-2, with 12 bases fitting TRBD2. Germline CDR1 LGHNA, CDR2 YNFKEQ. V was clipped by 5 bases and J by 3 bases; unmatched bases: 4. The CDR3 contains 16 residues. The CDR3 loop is CASSSRLAGDTGELFF. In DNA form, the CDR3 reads TGTGCCAGCAGCTCTCGACTAGCGGGGGACACCGGGGAGCTGTTTTTT.

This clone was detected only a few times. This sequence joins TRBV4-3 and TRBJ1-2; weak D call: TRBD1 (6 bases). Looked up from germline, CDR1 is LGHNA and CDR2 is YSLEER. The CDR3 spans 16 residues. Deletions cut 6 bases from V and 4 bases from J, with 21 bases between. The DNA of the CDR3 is TGCGCCAGCAGTATAATTCCCCGGGACACGATCTATGGCTACACCTTC. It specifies CASSIIPRDTIYGYTF.

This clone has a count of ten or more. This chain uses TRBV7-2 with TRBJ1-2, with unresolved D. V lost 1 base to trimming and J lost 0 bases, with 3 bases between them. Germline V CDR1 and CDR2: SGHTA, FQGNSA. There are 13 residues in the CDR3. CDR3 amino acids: CASSLVTNYGYTF. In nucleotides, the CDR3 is TGTGCCAGCAGCTTAGTTACTAACTATGGCTACACCTTC.